The 10 T cell receptor beta chains below were found in one sample sequenced in a study of tumor-infiltrating lymphocytes in localized non-small cell lung cancer. TCRdb's table, derived via immunoSEQ multiplex PCR, lists solely in-frame clones and lacks some. The sample lists approximately 10,000 clones, 70% to 85% occurring once. Input material: uninvolved lung tissue not adjacent to the tumor. These receptors originate from a human donor with non-small cell lung cancer.

This clone is judged large. The gene calls are TRBV29-1 and TRBJ1-2, with unresolved D. The CDR3 consists of 12 residues. Trimming cost V 6 bases and J 2 bases, with 10 bases left between them. Germline loops: CDR1 SQVTM, CDR2 ANQGSEA. The CDR3 bases are TGCAGCGTGGTAAGAGAAAACTATGGCTACACCTTC. Translating gives CSVVRENYGYTF.

V and J are TRBV29-1 and TRBJ2-5, with 10 bases lining up with TRBD2. CDR3 length: 14 residues. Germline CDR1 is SQVTM and CDR2 is ANQGSEA. Trimming cost V 4 bases and J 5 bases; bases outside gene matches: 7. The CDR3 DNA reads TGCAGCGTTGTAGGGACTAGCGACTGGGAGACCCAGTACTTC. Its translation is CSVVGTSDWETQYF.

The chain employs TRBV5-4 and TRBJ1-2; no clear D gene. V was trimmed by 2 bases and J by 0 bases, leaving 14 bases between them. This CDR3 comprises 16 residues. Germline V gene sequence: CDR1 SGHNT, CDR2 YYREEE (reference sequence). The CDR3 reads CASSLRSQFTNYGYTF. DNA of the CDR3: TGTGCCAGCAGCTTAAGGTCCCAATTTACTAACTATGGCTACACCTTC.

This clone was seen a few times. This chain uses TRBV7-2 with TRBJ1-1; D possibly corresponds to TRBD1 (6 bases). V lost 4 bases and J lost 1, with 10 bases in between. Germline CDR1 and CDR2: SGHTA and FQGNSA. The CDR3 extends over 14 amino acids. The chain's CDR3 is CASSSQQGNTEAFF. CDR3 nucleotide sequence: TGTGCCAGCAGCTCGCAACAGGGGAACACTGAAGCTTTCTTT.

This rearrangement joins TRBV7-8 to TRBJ2-3; the D is unclear. From germline, CDR1 is SGHVS and CDR2 FQNEAQ. Trimming shortened V by 4 bases and J by 0 bases, and 8 bases separated the two germline ends. The CDR3 runs 14 residues. The CDR3 region has the DNA TGTGCCAGCAGCTATCGCTCTAGCACAGATACGCAGTATTTT. Translating gives CASSYRSSTDTQYF. Complete variable domain (other parts from reference TRBV7-8 and TRBJ2-3): GAGVSQSPRYKVAKRGQDVALRCDPISGHVSLFWYQQALGQGPEFLTYFQNEAQLDKSGLPSDRFFAERPEGSVSTLKIQRTQQEDSAVYLCASSYRSSTDTQYFGPGTRLTVL.

For the CDR3, the DNA is TGTGCCAGCATCCTAAACGAGGGGCAAGATACGCAGTATTTT. Amino acid sequence: CASILNEGQDTQYF. The genes are TRBV11-2 and TRBJ2-3; D tentatively reads TRBD1 or TRBD2 (5 bases each). There are 14 residues in the CDR3. V gave up 7 bases and J gave up 5 bases, with 16 bases separating them. Per germline, CDR1 SGHAT and CDR2 FQNNGV.

The J gene is TRBJ2-3, the V gene TRBV7-9, with no clear D. V gave up 3 bases and J gave up 3 bases, with 16 bases separating them. Germline CDR1 reads SEHNR; CDR2 reads FQNEAQ (reference sequence). The CDR3 has 16 amino acids. CDR3 protein: CASSFDSGQRTDTQYF. The CDR3 DNA is TGTGCCAGCAGCTTCGACTCTGGTCAACGAACAGATACGCAGTATTTT.

This chain uses TRBV5-1 with TRBJ2-3, with 7 bases fitting TRBD1. Germline CDR1 SGHRS, CDR2 YFSETQ. V shed 4 bases, J shed 6 bases, and the junction held 8 bases outside the gene matches. The CDR3 totals 14 residues. The CDR3 coding sequence is TGCGCCAGCAGCACCGGACAGGACCGGGATACGCAGTATTTT. Its translation: CASSTGQDRDTQYF.

The count of this clone is one. The rearrangement links TRBV28 to TRBJ2-1; D unresolved. Germline V gene data show CDR1 as MDHEN and CDR2 as SYDVKM. The ends were cut back, 5 bases at V and 0 bases at J, with 14 bases in the middle. The CDR3 is 16 amino acids. The CDR3 DNA sequence: TGTGCCAGCAGTCCCCCCACTCCTAGCTCCTACAATGAGCAGTTCTTC. Its protein is CASSPPTPSSYNEQFF.

This clone was seen only once. V and J are TRBV15 and TRBJ2-3, with TRBD2 identical over 11 bases. Germline V gene data show CDR1 as LNHNV and CDR2 as YYDKDF (reference sequence). V lost 0 bases, J lost 4 bases, and 6 bases stayed unmatched. This CDR3 region has 17 residues. CDR3 DNA: TGTGCCACCAGCAGAGATCAACTAGCGGGAGCCCCAGATACGCAGTATTTT. Encoded protein: CATSRDQLAGAPDTQYF.